A single T cell receptor beta chain is shown here with its context. The entry originates in a study of cytomegalovirus exposure and HLA in healthy donors. Vbeta (60) and Jbeta (13) primers were used in the PCR. Original handling: About 11 million of the 75 million to 95 million unique TCR beta chains counted in a later analysis were shared. Sequencing used immunoSEQ multiplex PCR; TCRdb keeps in-frame clones, though not all of them. The DNA was the basis for D and trimming; V, J and clone size are from that table. The data contain roughly 200,000 clones, around 73% of them singletons. Nominally healthy donors were sampled, though unrecorded immune exposures were likely. The receptor's source is a woman aged 30 to 39 in good health and CMV-seropositive. The sample consisted of PBMCs.

The CDR3 sequence is CSVGPAGGTEAFF. CDR3 coding DNA: TGCAGCGTCGGGCCGGCCGGGGGCACTGAAGCTTTCTTT. The chain carries TRBV29-1 and TRBJ1-1; D perhaps matches TRBD1 (5 bases). Per the germline V gene, CDR1 is SQVTM and CDR2 is ANQGSEA. V shed 6 bases and J shed 4 bases, with 15 bases lying between them. This CDR3 comprises 13 residues.